The rows below give T cell receptor beta chains drawn from one sample of a study of T cell responses to AZD1222 COVID-19 vaccine. Only in-frame clones appear in the TCRdb table, and some are missing; sequencing was by immunoSEQ multiplex PCR. The sample comprises around 150,000 clones, 91% of which are singletons, and 4.5% to 6.5% rests with the top ten. The sequences come from peripheral blood, collected on day 0 of AZD1222 vaccination. Receptor source: an adult in good health. CDR3s include the opening cysteine and the closing phenylalanine or tryptophan. The D gene is left open where the match is weak. Clone size appears in some rows only: once, few, many, or a class for an expanded clone.

d_gene	abundance	v_gene	j_gene	CDR3aa	CDR3nt
TRBD1	once	TRBV5-1	TRBJ2-7	CASRTGTASYEQYF	TGCGCCAGCAGAACCGGGACAGCCTCCTACGAGCAGTACTTC
TRBD1	-	TRBV24-1	TRBJ2-7	CATSDPRTGAYEQYF	TGTGCCACCAGTGATCCCCGGACAGGGGCCTACGAGCAGTACTTC
-	-	TRBV27	TRBJ2-6	CASSFLSSGANVLTF	TGTGCCAGCAGTTTTCTTAGCTCTGGGGCCAACGTCCTGACTTTC
-	-	TRBV5-5	TRBJ1-1	CASSLTASEYTEAFF	TGTGCCAGCAGCTTGACGGCCTCAGAGTACACTGAAGCTTTCTTT
-	-	TRBV6-5	TRBJ1-2	CASSYSGGYGYTF	TGTGCCAGCAGTTACTCTGGCGGCTATGGCTACACCTTC
TRBD1	-	TRBV7-8	TRBJ1-2	CASSSGQERGYTF	TGTGCCAGCAGTTCCGGACAGGAAAGGGGCTACACCTTC
-	-	TRBV19	TRBJ1-5	CASIPQSGPNQPQHF	TGTGCCAGTATCCCCCAAAGCGGCCCGAATCAGCCCCAGCATTTT
TRBD2	-	TRBV27	TRBJ2-3	CASTRSGRSTDTQYF	TGTGCCAGCACCAGGAGCGGGAGGTCCACAGATACGCAGTATTTT
TRBD1	-	TRBV6-5	TRBJ1-2	CASSTAGQGVHGYTF	TGTGCCAGCAGTACCGCCGGACAGGGGGTCCATGGCTACACCTTC
-	-	TRBV16	TRBJ2-4	CASSPQGAKNIQYF	TGTGCCAGCAGCCCCCAGGGGGCCAAAAACATTCAGTACTTC
TRBD2	-	TRBV7-9	TRBJ2-1	CASSLAGGRVYNEQFF	TGTGCCAGCAGCTTAGCGGGCGGGAGGGTTTACAATGAGCAGTTCTTC
TRBD1	-	TRBV2	TRBJ1-1	CASSPDRVDTEAFF	TGTGCCAGCAGCCCTGACAGGGTGGACACTGAAGCTTTCTTT
-	once	TRBV2	TRBJ2-7	CASSYSYEQYF	TGTGCCAGCAGCTACTCCTACGAGCAGTACTTC
-	-	TRBV18	TRBJ1-5	CASSPPGQSNQPQHF	TGTGCCAGCTCACCACCGGGGCAGTCCAATCAGCCCCAGCATTTT
TRBD2	-	TRBV24-1	TRBJ2-3	CATSPRGGVTDTQYF	TGTGCCACCAGCCCTCGGGGGGGGGTCACAGATACGCAGTATTTT
TRBD2	-	TRBV11-1	TRBJ2-5	CASSAQPGLAGETQYF	TGTGCCAGCAGCGCTCAACCGGGACTAGCGGGAGAGACCCAGTACTTC
TRBD2	-	TRBV6-5	TRBJ2-5	CASSYLAGGQETQYF	TGTGCCAGCAGTTACTTAGCGGGAGGCCAAGAGACCCAGTACTTC
-	-	TRBV2	TRBJ2-5	CASRAFLQGSETQYF	TGTGCCAGCAGGGCATTTCTACAGGGCTCCGAGACCCAGTACTTC
-	-	TRBV9	TRBJ2-1	CASSVELGSYNEQFF	TGTGCCAGCAGCGTAGAACTGGGGTCCTACAATGAGCAGTTCTTC
-	-	TRBV28	TRBJ2-7	CASSLAQTYEQYF	TGTGCCAGCAGTTTGGCACAAACCTACGAGCAGTACTTC
TRBD1	-	TRBV10-3	TRBJ2-3	CAISYRGEDTQYF	TGTGCCATCAGTTACAGGGGGGAAGATACGCAGTATTTT
TRBD1	-	TRBV5-5	TRBJ2-7	CASSLRGQGSSYEQYF	TGTGCCAGCAGCTTAAGGGGACAGGGTAGTTCCTACGAGCAGTACTTC
TRBD1	-	TRBV5-1	TRBJ2-5	CASSSGTVQETQYF	TGCGCCAGCAGCTCCGGGACAGTCCAAGAGACCCAGTACTTC
-	-	TRBV6-2/TRBV6-3	TRBJ2-5	CASSIIGGRTETQYF	TGTGCCAGCAGTATCATCGGGGGGCGAACTGAGACCCAGTACTTC
TRBD2	-	TRBV7-3	TRBJ2-1	CASSPSGRRSYNEQFF	TGTGCCAGCAGCCCTAGCGGGAGGCGGTCCTACAATGAGCAGTTCTTC